The sequence of this TCR beta chain was determined in a study of control samples from healthy donors and cancer patients. Clones were sequenced by immunoSEQ multiplex PCR, and TCRdb holds only the in-frame ones, with some missing. The sample lists more than 65,000 clones, roughly 90% occurring once. The sequencing input was PBMCs. This TCR derives from a woman aged 55-75 years with head and neck cancer.

The CDR3 loop is CASSQGWTRGKNIQYF. CDR3 DNA: TGTGCCAGCAGCCAAGGGTGGACTAGGGGCAAAAACATTCAGTACTTC. The gene calls are TRBV3-1 (or the pseudogene TRBV3-2) and TRBJ2-4, with 7 bases lining up with TRBD2. The CDR3 extends over 16 amino acids. Germline CDR1 reads LGHDT; CDR2 reads YNNKEL (reference sequence). Unmatched junction bases numbered 6, after V lost 1 base and J lost 3 bases.